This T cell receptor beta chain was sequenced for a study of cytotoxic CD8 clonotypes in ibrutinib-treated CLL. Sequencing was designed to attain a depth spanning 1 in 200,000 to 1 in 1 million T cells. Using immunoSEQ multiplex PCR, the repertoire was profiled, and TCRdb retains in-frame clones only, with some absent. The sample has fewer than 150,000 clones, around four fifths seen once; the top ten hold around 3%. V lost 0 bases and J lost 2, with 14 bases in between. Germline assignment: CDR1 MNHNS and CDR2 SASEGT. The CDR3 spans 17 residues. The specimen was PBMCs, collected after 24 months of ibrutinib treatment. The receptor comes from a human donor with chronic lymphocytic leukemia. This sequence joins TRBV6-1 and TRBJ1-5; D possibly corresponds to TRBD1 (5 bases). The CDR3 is CASSEAPGHSGNQPQHF. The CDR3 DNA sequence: TGTGCCAGCAGTGAAGCCCCGGGGCACTCCGGCAATCAGCCCCAGCATTTT.